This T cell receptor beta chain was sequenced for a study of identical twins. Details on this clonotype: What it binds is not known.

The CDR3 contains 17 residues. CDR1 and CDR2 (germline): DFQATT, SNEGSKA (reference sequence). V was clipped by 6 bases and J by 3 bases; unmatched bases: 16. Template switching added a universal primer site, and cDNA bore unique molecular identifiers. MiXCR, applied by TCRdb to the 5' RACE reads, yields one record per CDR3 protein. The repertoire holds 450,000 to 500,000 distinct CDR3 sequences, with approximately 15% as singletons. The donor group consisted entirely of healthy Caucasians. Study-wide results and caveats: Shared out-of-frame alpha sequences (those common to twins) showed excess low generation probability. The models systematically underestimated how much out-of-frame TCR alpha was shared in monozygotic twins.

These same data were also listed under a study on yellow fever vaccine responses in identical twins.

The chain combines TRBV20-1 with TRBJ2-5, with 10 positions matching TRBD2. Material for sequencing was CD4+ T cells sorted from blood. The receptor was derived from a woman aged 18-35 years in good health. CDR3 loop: CSARPHRGLAGEETQYF. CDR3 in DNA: TGCAGTGCCAGACCGCACCGGGGTCTAGCGGGAGAAGAGACCCAGTACTTC.